This TCR beta chain stems from a study of blood T cell repertoires in COVID-19. In the study overall: Spain, Italy and the United States supplied samples that represented acute and convalescent COVID-19. The analysed material was cDNA or gDNA that came from T cells, B-cell-depleted T cells, or PBMCs.

The V segment lost 5 bases and the J segment 2 bases; nucleotides outside the gene matches: 6. The germline CDR1 and CDR2 sequences are KGHSH and LQKENI. The CDR3 runs 16 residues. Some clones are missing from TCRdb's copy, which holds only in-frame ones; the method was immunoSEQ multiplex PCR. Of 250,000 to 350,000 clones in the sample, around 90% were seen once. The chain uses TRBV18 and TRBJ2-6; 7 bases match TRBD2. The TCR originated in a woman aged 40 to 50 who had recovered from COVID-19. What was sequenced was peripheral blood. The DNA of the CDR3 is TGTGCCAGCTCAAACCTTGGGGGGGCTGGGGCCAACGTCCTGACTTTC. It is translated as CASSNLGGAGANVLTF. The complete variable domain, with remaining parts taken from reference TRBV18 and TRBJ2-6, reads NAGVMQNPRHLVRRRGQEARLRCSPMKGHSHVYWYRQLPEEGLKFMVYLQKENIIDESGMPKERFSAEFPKEGPSILRIQQVVRGDSAAYFCASSNLGGAGANVLTFGAGSRLTVL.